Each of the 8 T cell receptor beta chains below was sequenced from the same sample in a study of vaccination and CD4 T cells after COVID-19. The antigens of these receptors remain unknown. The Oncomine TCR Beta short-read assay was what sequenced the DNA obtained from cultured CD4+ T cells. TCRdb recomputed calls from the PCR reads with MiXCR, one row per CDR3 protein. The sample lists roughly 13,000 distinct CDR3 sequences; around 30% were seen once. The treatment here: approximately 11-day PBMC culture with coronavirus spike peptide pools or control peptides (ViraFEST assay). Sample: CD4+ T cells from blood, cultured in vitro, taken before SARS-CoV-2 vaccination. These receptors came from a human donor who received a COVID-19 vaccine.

The CDR3 reads CASSSDRDSGNTIYF. Written as DNA, the CDR3 is TGTGCCAGCAGCTCGGACAGGGACTCTGGAAACACCATATATTTT. The V and J genes are TRBV11-1 and TRBJ1-3; TRBD1 agrees at 8 bases. The CDR3 extends over 15 amino acids. J gave up 0 bases and V 4 bases, and 2 bases lay outside the gene matches. From germline, CDR1 is SGHAT and CDR2 FQDESV (reference sequence). The full variable domain, with the rest looked up from reference TRBV11-1 and TRBJ1-3, is EAEVAQSPRYKITEKSQAVAFWCDPISGHATLYWYRQILGQGPELLVQFQDESVVDDSQLPKDRFSAERLKGVDSTLKIQPAELGDSAMYLCASSSDRDSGNTIYFGEGSWLTVV.

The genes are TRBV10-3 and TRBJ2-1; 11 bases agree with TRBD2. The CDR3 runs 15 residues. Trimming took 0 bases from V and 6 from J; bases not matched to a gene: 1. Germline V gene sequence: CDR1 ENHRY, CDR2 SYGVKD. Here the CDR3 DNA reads TGTGCCATCAGTGAGTCCACTAGCGGGAGCAATGAGCAGTTCTTC. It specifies CAISESTSGSNEQFF.

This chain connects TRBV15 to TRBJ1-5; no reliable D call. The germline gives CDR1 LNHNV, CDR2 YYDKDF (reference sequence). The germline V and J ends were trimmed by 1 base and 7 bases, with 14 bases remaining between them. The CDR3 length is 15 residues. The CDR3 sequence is CATSRALGIAQPQHF. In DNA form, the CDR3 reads TGTGCCACCAGCAGAGCGTTGGGTATTGCGCAGCCCCAGCATTTT.

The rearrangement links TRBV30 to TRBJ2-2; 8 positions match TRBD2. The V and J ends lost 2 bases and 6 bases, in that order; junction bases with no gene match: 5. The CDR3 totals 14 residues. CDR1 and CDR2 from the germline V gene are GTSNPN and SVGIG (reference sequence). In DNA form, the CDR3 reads TGTGCCTGGAGTCGGGGGGGGCCGGCCGGGGAGCTGTTTTTT. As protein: CAWSRGGPAGELFF.

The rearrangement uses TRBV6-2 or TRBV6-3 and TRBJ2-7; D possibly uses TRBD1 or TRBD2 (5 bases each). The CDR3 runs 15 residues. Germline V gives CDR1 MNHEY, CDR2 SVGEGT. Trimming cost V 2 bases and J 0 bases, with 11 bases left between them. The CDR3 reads CASSYRSGASYEQYF. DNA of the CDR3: TGTGCCAGCAGTTACCGATCCGGGGCCTCCTACGAGCAGTACTTC.

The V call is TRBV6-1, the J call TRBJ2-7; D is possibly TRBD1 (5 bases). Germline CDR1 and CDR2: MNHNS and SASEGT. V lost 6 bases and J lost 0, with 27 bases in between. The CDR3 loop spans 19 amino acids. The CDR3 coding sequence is TGTGCCAGCAGCGACCTATCTCTTCCCAGGGCGGTGAGCTCCTACGAGCAGTACTTC. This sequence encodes CASSDLSLPRAVSSYEQYF.

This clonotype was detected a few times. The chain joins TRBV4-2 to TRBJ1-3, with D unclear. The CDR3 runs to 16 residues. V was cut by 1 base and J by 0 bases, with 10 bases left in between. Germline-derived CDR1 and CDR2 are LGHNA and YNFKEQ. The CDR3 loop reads CASSQALADSGNTIYF. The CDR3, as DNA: TGTGCCAGCAGCCAAGCTTTGGCGGACTCTGGAAACACCATATATTTT.

The CDR3 DNA follows: TGTGCCACCCGACCCGGGCTCCAGTACCAAGAGACCCAGTACTTC. This encodes CATRPGLQYQETQYF. V and J are TRBV10-3 and TRBJ2-5; no firm D call. The CDR3 length is 15 residues. V was pared by 10 bases and J by 0 bases, with 18 bases between. Germline values: CDR1 ENHRY, CDR2 SYGVKD.